This T cell receptor beta chain derives from a study of blood T cell repertoires in COVID-19. Across the whole study: Researchers got acute and convalescent COVID-19 samples from the United States, Italy and Spain. T cells, B-cell-depleted T cells, or PBMCs supplied cDNA or gDNA.

Here immunoSEQ multiplex PCR was the method, and the copy in TCRdb shows in-frame clones only, minus some. The data show more than 95,000 clones, roughly 83% seen once. The CDR3 sequence is 14 residues long. Germline CDR1 reads SGDLS; CDR2 reads YYNGEE. Trimming took off 3 bases at V and 1 base at J, with 10 bases between the two ends. The sequencing sample was made of peripheral blood. The TCR originated in a man aged 25-45 years with acute or convalescent COVID-19. This chain links TRBV9 with TRBJ1-1, with D perhaps TRBD1 (5 bases). The CDR3 loop reads CASSGVGGNTEAFF. The CDR3 nucleotides are TGTGCCAGCAGCGGCGTGGGGGGGAACACTGAAGCTTTCTTT.